The clone carrying this T cell receptor beta chain was picked up one time. This sample stems from a study of blood T cell repertoires in COVID-19. On the study more broadly: Samples taken during acute and convalescent COVID-19 were collected in the United States, Italy and Spain.

Sequencing used immunoSEQ multiplex PCR; TCRdb keeps in-frame clones, though not all of them. The table includes around 180,000 clones, 85% to 90% detected once. Germline lookup yields CDR1 MGHRA and CDR2 YSYEKL. This CDR3 region has 16 residues. Trimming at V came to 3 bases and at J to 4 bases, leaving 6 bases not matched to a gene. The rearrangement joins TRBV4-1 to TRBJ2-1, with 10 nucleotides matching TRBD2. The TCR was taken from a middle-aged woman with acute COVID-19. Sequenced input: PBMCs or T cells enriched from blood (not recorded which). Here the CDR3 DNA reads TGCGCCAGCAGCCAGAATAGCGGGGGGCCTTACAATGAGCAGTTCTTC. The encoded protein is CASSQNSGGPYNEQFF.